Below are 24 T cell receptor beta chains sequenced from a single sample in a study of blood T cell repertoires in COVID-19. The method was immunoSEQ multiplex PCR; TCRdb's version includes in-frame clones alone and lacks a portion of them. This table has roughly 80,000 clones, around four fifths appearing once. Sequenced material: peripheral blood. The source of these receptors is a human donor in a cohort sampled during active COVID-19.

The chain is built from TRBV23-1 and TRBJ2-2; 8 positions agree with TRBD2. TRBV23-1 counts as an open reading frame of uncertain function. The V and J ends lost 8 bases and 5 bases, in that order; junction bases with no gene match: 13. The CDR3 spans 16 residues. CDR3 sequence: CASFPGSGSRTGELFF. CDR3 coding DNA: TGCGCCAGCTTCCCGGGGAGCGGGAGTAGGACCGGGGAGCTGTTTTTT.

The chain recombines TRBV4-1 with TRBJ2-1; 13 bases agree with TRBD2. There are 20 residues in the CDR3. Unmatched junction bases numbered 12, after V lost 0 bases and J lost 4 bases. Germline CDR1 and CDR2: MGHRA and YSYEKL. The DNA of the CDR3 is TGCGCCAGCAGCCAAGATAGGGGACAGGGGACTAGCGGGGCATACAATGAGCAGTTCTTC. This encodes CASSQDRGQGTSGAYNEQFF.

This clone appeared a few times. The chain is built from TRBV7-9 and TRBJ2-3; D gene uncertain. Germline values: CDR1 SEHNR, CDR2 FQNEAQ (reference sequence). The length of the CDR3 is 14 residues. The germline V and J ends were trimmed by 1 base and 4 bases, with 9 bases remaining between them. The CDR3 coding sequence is TGTGCCAGCAGCTTAGTTCCAGGTCCAGATACGCAGTATTTT. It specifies CASSLVPGPDTQYF.

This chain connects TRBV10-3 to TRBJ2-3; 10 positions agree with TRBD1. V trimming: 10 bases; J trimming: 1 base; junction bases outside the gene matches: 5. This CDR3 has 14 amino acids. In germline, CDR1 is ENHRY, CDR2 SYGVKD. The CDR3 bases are TGTGCCACCGACAGGGGGCTTGGCACAGATACGCAGTATTTT. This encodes CATDRGLGTDTQYF.

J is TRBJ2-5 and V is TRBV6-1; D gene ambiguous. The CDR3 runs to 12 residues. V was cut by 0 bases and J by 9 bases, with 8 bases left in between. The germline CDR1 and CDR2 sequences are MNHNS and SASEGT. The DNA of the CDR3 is TGTGCCAGCAGTGAAGCCCGGTTGGCCCAGTACTTC. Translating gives CASSEARLAQYF.

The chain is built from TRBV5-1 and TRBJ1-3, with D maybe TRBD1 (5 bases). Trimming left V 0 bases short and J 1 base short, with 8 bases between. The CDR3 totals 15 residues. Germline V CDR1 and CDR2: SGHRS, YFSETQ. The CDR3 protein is CASSLEGASGNTIYF. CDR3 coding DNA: TGCGCCAGCAGCTTGGAAGGGGCGTCTGGAAACACCATATATTTT.

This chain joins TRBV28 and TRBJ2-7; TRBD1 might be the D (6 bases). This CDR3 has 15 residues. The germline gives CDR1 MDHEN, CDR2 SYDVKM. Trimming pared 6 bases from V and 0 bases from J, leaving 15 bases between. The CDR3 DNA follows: TGTGCCAGCAGGATCCGGGACAAGGACTCCTACGAGCAGTACTTC. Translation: CASRIRDKDSYEQYF.

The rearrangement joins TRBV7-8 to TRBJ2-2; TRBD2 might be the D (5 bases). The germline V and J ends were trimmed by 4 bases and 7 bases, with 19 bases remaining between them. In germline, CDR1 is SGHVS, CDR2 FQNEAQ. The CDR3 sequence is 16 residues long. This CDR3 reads CASSSPRAVGGGELFF. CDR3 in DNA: TGTGCCAGCAGCTCCCCGAGGGCGGTCGGCGGCGGGGAGCTGTTTTTT.

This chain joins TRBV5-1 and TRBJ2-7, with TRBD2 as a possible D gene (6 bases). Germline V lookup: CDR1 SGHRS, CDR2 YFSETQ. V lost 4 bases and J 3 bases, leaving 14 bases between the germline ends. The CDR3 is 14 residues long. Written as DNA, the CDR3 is TGCGCCAGCAGCCCCCTCGGGGGAGGCTACGAGCAGTACTTC. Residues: CASSPLGGGYEQYF.

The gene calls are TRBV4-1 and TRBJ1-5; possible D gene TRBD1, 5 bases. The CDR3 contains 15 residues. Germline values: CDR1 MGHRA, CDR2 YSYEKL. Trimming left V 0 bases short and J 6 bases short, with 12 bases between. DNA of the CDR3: TGCGCCAGCAGCCAAGATGGGGCGGGGAGTCAGCCCCAGCATTTT. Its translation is CASSQDGAGSQPQHF.

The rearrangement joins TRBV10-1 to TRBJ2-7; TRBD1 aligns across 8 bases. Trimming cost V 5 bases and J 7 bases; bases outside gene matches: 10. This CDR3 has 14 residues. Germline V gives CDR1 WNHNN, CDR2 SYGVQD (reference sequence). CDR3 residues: CASSTSGGSGEQYF. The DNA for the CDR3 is TGCGCCAGCAGTACCTCAGGGGGCTCGGGGGAGCAGTACTTC.

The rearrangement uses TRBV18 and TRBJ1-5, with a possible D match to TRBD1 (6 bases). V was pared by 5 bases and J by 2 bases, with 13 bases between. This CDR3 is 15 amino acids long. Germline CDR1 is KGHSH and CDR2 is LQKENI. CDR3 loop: CASSNLGAGNQPQHF. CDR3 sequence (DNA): TGTGCCAGCTCAAATTTGGGGGCCGGCAATCAGCCCCAGCATTTT. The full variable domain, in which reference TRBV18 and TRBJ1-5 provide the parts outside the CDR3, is NAGVMQNPRHLVRRRGQEARLRCSPMKGHSHVYWYRQLPEEGLKFMVYLQKENIIDESGMPKERFSAEFPKEGPSILRIQQVVRGDSAAYFCASSNLGAGNQPQHFGDGTRLSIL.

The CDR3 here is CASSLDPGGGTEAFF. CDR3 sequence (DNA): TGCGCCAGCAGCTTAGATCCAGGGGGCGGCACTGAAGCTTTCTTT. This chain connects TRBV5-1 to TRBJ1-1; 8 positions agree with TRBD1. CDR1 is SGHRS and CDR2 is YFSETQ in the germline V gene. This CDR3 has 15 amino acids. Germline trimming cut 2 bases from V and 4 bases from J; bases unmatched to any gene: 7.

CDR3: CASSQAISSYNEQFF. For the CDR3, the DNA is TGTGCCAGCAGCCAGGCGATTAGCTCCTACAATGAGCAGTTCTTC. The J gene is TRBJ2-1, the V gene TRBV7-2; D gene ambiguous. The CDR3 covers 15 residues. Trimming took 5 bases from V and 0 from J, leaving 11 bases between them. Germline lookup yields CDR1 SGHTA and CDR2 FQGNSA.

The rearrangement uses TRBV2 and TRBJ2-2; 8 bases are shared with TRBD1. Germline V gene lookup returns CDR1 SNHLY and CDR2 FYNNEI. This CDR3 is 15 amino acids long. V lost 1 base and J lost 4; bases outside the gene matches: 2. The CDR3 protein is CASSEVGQGTGELFF. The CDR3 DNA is TGTGCCAGCAGTGAAGTTGGACAGGGCACCGGGGAGCTGTTTTTT.

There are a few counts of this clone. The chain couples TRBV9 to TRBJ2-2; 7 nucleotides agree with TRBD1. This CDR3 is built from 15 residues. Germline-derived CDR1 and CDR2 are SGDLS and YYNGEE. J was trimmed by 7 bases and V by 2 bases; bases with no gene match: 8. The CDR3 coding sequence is TGTGCCAGCAGCGTCACCGGGACAGTGGTCGGGGAGCTGTTTTTT. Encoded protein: CASSVTGTVVGELFF.

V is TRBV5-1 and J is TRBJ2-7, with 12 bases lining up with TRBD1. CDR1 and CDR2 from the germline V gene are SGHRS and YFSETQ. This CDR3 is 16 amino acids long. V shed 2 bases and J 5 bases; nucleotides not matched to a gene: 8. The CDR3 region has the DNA TGCGCCAGCAGCTTTTTAAGGGGACAGGGGGCTAACGAGCAGTACTTC. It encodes CASSFLRGQGANEQYF.

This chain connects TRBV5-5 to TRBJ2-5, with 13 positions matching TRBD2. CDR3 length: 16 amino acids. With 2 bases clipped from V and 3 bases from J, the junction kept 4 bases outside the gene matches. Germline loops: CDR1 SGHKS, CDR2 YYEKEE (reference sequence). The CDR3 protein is CASSLGTSGKKETQYF. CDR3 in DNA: TGTGCCAGCAGCTTAGGGACTAGCGGGAAGAAAGAGACCCAGTACTTC.

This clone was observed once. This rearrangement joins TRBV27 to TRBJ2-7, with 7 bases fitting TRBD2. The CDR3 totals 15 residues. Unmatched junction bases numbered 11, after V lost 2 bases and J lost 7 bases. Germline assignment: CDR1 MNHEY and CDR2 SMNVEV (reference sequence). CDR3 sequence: CASSLLPSGGGEQYF. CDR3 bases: TGTGCCAGCAGTTTACTCCCATCGGGGGGTGGGGAGCAGTACTTC.

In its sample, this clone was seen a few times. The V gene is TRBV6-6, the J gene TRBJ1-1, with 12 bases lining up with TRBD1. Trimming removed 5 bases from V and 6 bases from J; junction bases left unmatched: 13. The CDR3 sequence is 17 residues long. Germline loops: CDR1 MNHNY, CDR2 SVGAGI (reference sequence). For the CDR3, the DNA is TGTGCCAGCAGTCACCGGGACAGGGGGCCCTCGGCTGCTGAAGCTTTCTTT. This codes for CASSHRDRGPSAAEAFF.

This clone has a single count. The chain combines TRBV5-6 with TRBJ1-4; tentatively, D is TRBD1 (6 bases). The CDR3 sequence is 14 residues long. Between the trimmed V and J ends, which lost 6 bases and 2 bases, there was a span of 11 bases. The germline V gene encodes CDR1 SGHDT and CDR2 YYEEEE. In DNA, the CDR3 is TGTGCCAGCACCACCCAGGGGACTAATGAAAAACTGTTTTTT. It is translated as CASTTQGTNEKLFF.

The CDR3 DNA follows: TGTGCCAGCAGCTTGCGTGACACTGAAGCTTTCTTT. Its translation is CASSLRDTEAFF. The rearrangement joins TRBV5-4 to TRBJ1-1; D is ambiguous. Trimming cost V 1 base and J 3 bases, with 4 bases left between them. CDR3 length: 12 amino acids. CDR1 is SGHNT and CDR2 is YYREEE in the germline V gene (reference sequence).

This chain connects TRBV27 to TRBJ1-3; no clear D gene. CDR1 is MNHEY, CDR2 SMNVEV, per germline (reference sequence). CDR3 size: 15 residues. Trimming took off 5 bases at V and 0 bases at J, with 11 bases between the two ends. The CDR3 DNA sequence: TGTGCCAGCAGTGAAGGAGGCTTCTCTGGAAACACCATATATTTT. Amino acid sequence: CASSEGGFSGNTIYF.

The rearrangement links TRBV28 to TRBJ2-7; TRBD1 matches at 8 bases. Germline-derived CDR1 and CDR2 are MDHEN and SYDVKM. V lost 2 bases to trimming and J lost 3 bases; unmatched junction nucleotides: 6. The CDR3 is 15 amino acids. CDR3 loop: CASSLMKGQVYEQYF. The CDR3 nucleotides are TGTGCCAGCAGTTTAATGAAGGGACAGGTCTACGAGCAGTACTTC.